This is a list of T cell receptor beta chains from one sample in a study of T cell repertoires in cytomegalovirus infection. TCRdb analysed the reads with MiXCR anew, one entry per CDR3 protein. Of approximately 500,000 distinct CDR3 sequences in the sample, about 11% were seen once. Material: PBMCs. Receptor source: a human donor in good health (CMV status not recorded). Some clones in this sample may be carry-over from other donors' samples. The CDR3 runs from the conserved cysteine through the conserved F or W. Fields, in order: clone size, D gene, V gene, J gene, CDR3 protein, CDR3 DNA. The D gene is left open where the match is weak. Where a row states a size, it is once, few, many or the class of an expanded clone; other rows omit it.

abundance: NA
d_gene: TRBD1
v_gene: TRBV27
j_gene: TRBJ1-1
CDR3aa: CAARDRGWGAFF
CDR3nt: TGTGCCGCGAGGGACAGGGGTTGGGGAGCTTTCTTT

abundance: many
d_gene: NA
v_gene: TRBV5-1
j_gene: TRBJ2-6
CDR3aa: CASSLGTYDGANVLTF
CDR3nt: TGCGCCAGCAGCTTGGGGACCTACGATGGGGCCAACGTCCTGACTTTC

abundance: many
d_gene: NA
v_gene: TRBV2
j_gene: TRBJ1-2
CDR3aa: CASSERAAYGYTF
CDR3nt: TGTGCCAGCAGTGAAAGGGCTGCCTATGGCTACACCTTC

abundance: many
d_gene: TRBD2
v_gene: TRBV2
j_gene: TRBJ2-3
CDR3aa: CAGSGVREDTQYF
CDR3nt: TGTGCCGGTAGCGGGGTCCGGGAGGATACGCAGTATTTT

abundance: NA
d_gene: NA
v_gene: TRBV20-1
j_gene: TRBJ2-2
CDR3aa: CSATQNAGELFF
CDR3nt: TGCAGTGCAACCCAAAACGCCGGGGAGCTGTTTTTT

abundance: NA
d_gene: NA
v_gene: TRBV2
j_gene: TRBJ2-1
CDR3aa: CASSEGLTLFF
CDR3nt: TGTGCCAGCAGTGAAGGGTTGACGCTGTTCTTC

abundance: many
d_gene: NA
v_gene: TRBV20-1
j_gene: TRBJ2-7
CDR3aa: CSAHRENSYEQYF
CDR3nt: TGCAGTGCTCACAGGGAAAACTCCTACGAGCAGTACTTC

abundance: many
d_gene: NA
v_gene: TRBV4-2
j_gene: TRBJ1-1
CDR3aa: CASSQEVKVEAFF
CDR3nt: TGTGCCAGCAGCCAAGAGGTGAAGGTCGAAGCTTTCTTT

abundance: NA
d_gene: NA
v_gene: TRBV18
j_gene: TRBJ2-7
CDR3aa: CASSPPGNEQYF
CDR3nt: TGTGCCAGCTCACCACCGGGAAACGAGCAGTACTTC

abundance: NA
d_gene: NA
v_gene: TRBV14
j_gene: TRBJ1-2
CDR3aa: CASSPNKGPGSSYGYTF
CDR3nt: TGTGCCAGCAGCCCAAACAAAGGGCCCGGCAGTAGCTATGGCTACACCTTC

abundance: many
d_gene: TRBD2
v_gene: TRBV25-1
j_gene: TRBJ2-3
CDR3aa: CASSEYEGGALVADTQYF
CDR3nt: TGTGCCAGCAGTGAATACGAGGGAGGGGCCTTGGTCGCAGATACGCAGTATTTT

abundance: NA
d_gene: NA
v_gene: TRBV4-1
j_gene: TRBJ2-1
CDR3aa: CASSQRNGNEQFF
CDR3nt: TGCGCCAGCAGCCAAAGGAACGGAAATGAGCAGTTCTTC

abundance: few
d_gene: NA
v_gene: TRBV5-5
j_gene: TRBJ1-5
CDR3aa: CASSHTSSGNQPQHF
CDR3nt: TGTGCCAGCAGCCACACATCCTCGGGCAATCAGCCCCAGCATTTT

abundance: many
d_gene: TRBD1
v_gene: TRBV7-9
j_gene: TRBJ2-7
CDR3aa: CASSSQTGSYEQYF
CDR3nt: TGTGCCAGCAGCTCTCAGACAGGGAGCTACGAGCAGTACTTC

abundance: many
d_gene: NA
v_gene: TRBV11-2
j_gene: TRBJ2-1
CDR3aa: CASSATYNEQFF
CDR3nt: TGTGCCAGCAGCGCAACTTACAATGAGCAGTTCTTC

abundance: many
d_gene: TRBD1
v_gene: TRBV2
j_gene: TRBJ1-5
CDR3aa: CASSYKQGYSNQPQHF
CDR3nt: TGTGCCAGCAGTTACAAACAGGGGTATAGCAATCAGCCCCAGCATTTT

abundance: NA
d_gene: TRBD1
v_gene: TRBV24-1
j_gene: TRBJ2-2
CDR3aa: CATSEDTGVPTGELFF
CDR3nt: TGTGCCACCAGTGAGGACACAGGGGTGCCCACCGGGGAGCTGTTTTTT